This T cell receptor beta chain was obtained from a study of blood T cell repertoires in COVID-19. Per germline, CDR1 SGHTA and CDR2 FQGNSA. The CDR3 length is 18 residues. Trimming took 0 bases from V and 3 from J, leaving 17 bases between them. The repertoire was sequenced with immunoSEQ multiplex PCR; TCRdb's copy has only in-frame clones and lacks some. In the table there are nearly 250,000 clones, roughly 86% of which are singletons. The sequenced sample was peripheral blood. This receptor was obtained from an older woman who had recovered from COVID-19. V and J are TRBV7-2 and TRBJ1-4; maybe TRBD1 (6 bases). CDR3 region: CASSLARGGSFANEKLFF. For the CDR3, the DNA is TGTGCCAGCAGCTTAGCGCGGGGGGGCAGTTTCGCTAATGAAAAACTGTTTTTT. The variable domain in full, completed from reference TRBV7-2 and TRBJ1-4, reads GAGVSQSPSNKVTEKGKDVELRCDPISGHTALYWYRQSLGQGLEFLIYFQGNSAPDKSGLPSDRFSAERTGGSVSTLTIQRTQQEDSAVYLCASSLARGGSFANEKLFFGSGTQLSVL.